This entry lists 10 T cell receptor beta chains sequenced from one sample in a study of blood T cell repertoires in COVID-19 (dated by TCRdb to 2020 to 2021). Library construction relied on the immunoSEQ multiplex PCR assay. TCRdb took this table from immuneACCESS and kept in-frame rearrangements with V and J called. Such tables lack part of the clones; where checked against another copy, unresolved V genes explain under half of the gap, and the rest is unexplained. A total of 95,000 to 150,000 clones appear in this sample, roughly 80% of them only once. About an eighth of the sample goes to the ten largest clones. Source material: peripheral blood. Source of these receptors: a human donor in a cohort sampled during active COVID-19.

This clone came up a few times. CDR3 DNA sequence: TGTGCCAGCAGCCCCACCGGGCTAGCGGGGGGGCGAGATACGCAGTATTTT. It is translated as CASSPTGLAGGRDTQYF. J is TRBJ2-3 and V is TRBV13, with TRBD2 identical over 12 bases. CDR1 is PRHDT, CDR2 FYEKMQ, per germline (reference sequence). The CDR3 length is 17 residues. Germline trimming cut 5 bases from V and 5 bases from J; bases unmatched to any gene: 11.

V is TRBV29-1 and J is TRBJ2-6, with 8 positions matching TRBD1. V lost 7 bases and J lost 4; bases outside the gene matches: 6. The CDR3 is made up of 14 amino acids. Germline values: CDR1 SQVTM, CDR2 ANQGSEA. The CDR3 coding sequence is TGCAGCGCCGCGACAGGGGTGGGGGCCAACGTCCTGACTTTC. This codes for CSAATGVGANVLTF.

The chain carries TRBV12-3 or TRBV12-4 and TRBJ2-5; D is possibly TRBD2 (6 bases). The V gene lost 6 bases and the J gene lost 1 base, with 9 bases spanning the gap. This CDR3 region has 13 residues. The CDR3 region has the DNA TGTGCCAGCAGGGGGACTCTCCAAGAGACCCAGTACTTC. It is translated as CASRGTLQETQYF.

This clone was counted a few times. CDR3 sequence reads: CASSSLPGQGAHYYNEQFF. The CDR3 DNA reads as TGTGCCAGCAGCTCCCTCCCGGGACAGGGGGCGCATTACTACAATGAGCAGTTCTTC. The chain is built from TRBV11-2 and TRBJ2-1; 12 bases match TRBD1. There are 19 residues in the CDR3. The J segment lost 3 bases and the V segment lost 4 bases, leaving 13 bases of the junction unmatched. Germline V gene sequence: CDR1 SGHAT, CDR2 FQNNGV.

The CDR3 coding sequence is TGTGCCAGCAGCAAAACGCCGGGTAACAATTCACCCCTCCACTTT. Residues: CASSKTPGNNSPLHF. V is TRBV11-2 and J is TRBJ1-6; no clear D. The CDR3 consists of 15 residues. V shed 5 bases and J shed 7 bases, with 15 bases lying between them. Germline CDR1 reads SGHAT; CDR2 reads FQNNGV.

This clone turned up a few times. The sample contains more than one DNA sequence encoding this CDR3. This chain joins TRBV9 and TRBJ2-3; D is ambiguous. V was cut by 0 bases and J by 0 bases, with 5 bases left in between. This CDR3 is 14 amino acids long. CDR1 SGDLS and CDR2 YYNGEE come from the germline V gene. CDR3: CASSVVPSTDTQYF. CDR3 DNA sequence: TGTGCCAGCAGCGTAGTTCCTAGCACAGATACGCAGTATTTT.

The chain links TRBV7-9 to TRBJ1-1, with 7 bases aligning to TRBD1. This CDR3 is built from 14 residues. The junction had 6 bases not matched to a gene; V was cut back by 5 bases and J by 3 bases. Germline V lookup: CDR1 SEHNR, CDR2 FQNEAQ (reference sequence). CDR3 DNA sequence: TGTGCCAGCAGCCTACTTGACAGGGACACTGAAGCTTTCTTT. Amino acids: CASSLLDRDTEAFF.

The table lists this clone with a few counts. This chain connects TRBV5-1 to TRBJ1-4, with a tentative D call TRBD1 (5 bases). Germline values: CDR1 SGHRS, CDR2 YFSETQ. The CDR3 loop spans 13 amino acids. V lost 5 bases to trimming and J lost 6 bases, with 11 bases between them. The CDR3 is CASSQGGDEKLFF. CDR3 nucleotide sequence: TGCGCCAGCAGTCAGGGTGGTGATGAAAAACTGTTTTTT.

The V and J genes are TRBV6-1 and TRBJ2-1, with TRBD1 identical over 9 bases. CDR3 length equals 17 residues. Germline lookup yields CDR1 MNHNS and CDR2 SASEGT. After removal of 1 base from V and 7 bases from J, the junction contained 11 bases not matched to a gene. The CDR3 DNA sequence: TGTGCCAGCAGTGAAGGTCTGGGACAGGGACTCAAGAATGAGCAGTTCTTC. It codes for CASSEGLGQGLKNEQFF.

This clone was counted a single time. This chain links TRBV5-1 with TRBJ1-1, with TRBD1 as a possible D gene (6 bases). Germline loops: CDR1 SGHRS, CDR2 YFSETQ. The CDR3 has 14 residues. V dropped 4 bases and J dropped 0 bases, with 10 bases sitting between them. The CDR3 DNA reads TGCGCCAGCAGCACTGACAGGCTGAACACTGAAGCTTTCTTT. Amino acid sequence: CASSTDRLNTEAFF.